Below are 29 T cell receptor beta chains sequenced from a single sample in a study of blood T cell repertoires in COVID-19. The data were produced by immunoSEQ multiplex PCR, yet TCRdb's version contains in-frame clones alone and is incomplete. This sample has approximately 200,000 clones; roughly 88% occur once, and the top ten carry over 2.5%. The material sequenced was peripheral blood. The source of these receptors is a man in his 60s with acute or convalescent COVID-19.

The chain uses TRBV11-1 and TRBJ2-7; a possible D gene is TRBD2 (6 bases). The germline V and J ends were trimmed by 6 bases and 6 bases, with 18 bases remaining between them. Per the germline V gene, CDR1 is SGHAT and CDR2 is FQDESV (reference sequence). This CDR3 is 14 amino acids long. CDR3 in amino acids: CASSLGGPVFEQYF. The CDR3 coding sequence is TGTGCCAGCAGTCTGGGAGGCCCGGTATTCGAGCAGTACTTC.

In its sample, this clone was seen once. This rearrangement joins TRBV19 to TRBJ2-5; a weak D match, TRBD2 (5 bases). The CDR3 extends over 14 amino acids. Germline-derived CDR1 and CDR2 are LNHDA and SQIVND (reference sequence). Trimming left V 3 bases short and J 5 bases short, with 13 bases between. CDR3 nucleotide sequence: TGTGCCAGTAGTATTTCGGGCGGGCGGGAGACCCAGTACTTC. This encodes CASSISGGRETQYF.

This clone appeared a few times. For the CDR3, the DNA is TGTGCCAGCTCACCCGAGGCAAAGACAGGGGGCTGGGGCAATCAGCCCCAGCATTTT. This encodes CASSPEAKTGGWGNQPQHF. The chain couples TRBV18 to TRBJ1-5; TRBD1 matches at 10 bases. The V and J ends lost 3 bases and 2 bases, in that order; junction bases with no gene match: 13. The CDR3 has 19 residues. CDR1 is KGHSH and CDR2 is LQKENI in the germline V gene.

This clone has just a few counts. J is TRBJ2-3 and V is TRBV19; 10 nucleotides match TRBD1. Germline CDR1 reads LNHDA; CDR2 reads SQIVND (reference sequence). V shed 1 base and J 4 bases; nucleotides not matched to a gene: 2. The CDR3 runs to 15 residues. Written as DNA, the CDR3 is TGTGCCAGTAGTATAGGGGACAGGGGATCAGATACGCAGTATTTT. Its protein is CASSIGDRGSDTQYF.

The rearrangement joins TRBV6-5 to TRBJ2-7; weak D call: TRBD1 (5 bases). With 6 bases removed from V and 5 bases from J, the gap between germline ends came to 20 bases. The CDR3 spans 15 residues. Germline lookup yields CDR1 MNHEY and CDR2 SVGAGI. CDR3: CASSRWTQGTDEQYF. DNA of the CDR3: TGTGCCAGCAGCCGTTGGACCCAGGGTACAGACGAGCAGTACTTC.

The rearrangement uses TRBV29-1 and TRBJ2-7; 10 bases are shared with TRBD1. Germline V CDR1 and CDR2: SQVTM, ANQGSEA. CDR3 length: 13 amino acids. With 6 bases clipped from V and 4 bases from J, the junction kept 6 bases outside the gene matches. The CDR3 sequence is CSVGTGEVYEQYF. CDR3 in DNA: TGCAGCGTGGGGACAGGGGAAGTTTACGAGCAGTACTTC.

The gene calls are TRBV27 and TRBJ2-7; TRBD1 matches 8 bases. The CDR3 loop spans 14 amino acids. Germline V gene lookup returns CDR1 MNHEY and CDR2 SMNVEV (reference sequence). Germline trimming cut 3 bases from V and 1 base from J; bases unmatched to any gene: 2. The CDR3 loop reads CASSFRQGSYEQYF. CDR3 DNA: TGTGCCAGCAGTTTTCGACAGGGGTCCTACGAGCAGTACTTC.

The chain links TRBV18 to TRBJ1-5; D remains ambiguous. Germline V CDR1 and CDR2: KGHSH, LQKENI. V lost 3 bases and J lost 5, with 8 bases in between. The CDR3 spans 13 residues. The chain's CDR3 is CASSPKSDQPQHF. The CDR3 DNA reads TGTGCCAGCTCACCTAAGAGTGATCAGCCCCAGCATTTT.

CDR3 nucleotides: TGCGCCAGCAGCTCAGGGGGCTGGGGCACAGATACGCAGTATTTT. It is translated as CASSSGGWGTDTQYF. This chain joins TRBV5-1 and TRBJ2-3, with 8 nucleotides matching TRBD1. The junction had 4 bases not matched to a gene; V was cut back by 3 bases and J by 1 base. CDR1 and CDR2 from the germline V gene are SGHRS and YFSETQ. The CDR3 sequence is 15 residues long.

The chain is built from TRBV9 and TRBJ2-7, with D uncertain. This CDR3 comprises 13 residues. Between the trimmed V and J ends, which lost 0 bases and 6 bases, there was a span of 10 bases. Germline CDR1 SGDLS, CDR2 YYNGEE. This CDR3 reads CASSVVPRGEQYF. In DNA form, the CDR3 reads TGTGCCAGCAGCGTAGTCCCGAGAGGCGAGCAGTACTTC.

Remarks on this clone: Additional DNA sequences in this sample encode the identical CDR3. The rearrangement joins TRBV7-3 to TRBJ2-1, with 11 nucleotides matching TRBD2. The trim removed 4 bases at V and 4 bases at J, leaving 3 bases unmatched. This CDR3 comprises 15 residues. From germline, CDR1 is SGHTA and CDR2 FQGTGA. CDR3 region: CASSSRLAGYNEQFF. The CDR3 DNA follows: TGTGCCAGCAGCTCCCGACTAGCGGGATACAATGAGCAGTTCTTC.

The chain recombines TRBV19 with TRBJ2-7; TRBD2 matches at 10 bases. CDR1 is LNHDA and CDR2 is SQIVND in the germline V gene (reference sequence). J gave up 6 bases and V 4 bases, and 6 bases lay outside the gene matches. This CDR3 region has 14 residues. This CDR3 is CASSKREGPFEQYF. CDR3 nucleotide sequence: TGTGCCAGTAGTAAGCGGGAGGGCCCCTTCGAGCAGTACTTC.

The chain uses TRBV27 and TRBJ2-3; weak D call: TRBD1 (6 bases). The CDR3 spans 14 residues. Between the trimmed V and J ends, which lost 7 bases and 2 bases, there was a span of 13 bases. The germline V gene encodes CDR1 MNHEY and CDR2 SMNVEV (reference sequence). CDR3 sequence: CASTSTGHTDTQYF. The CDR3 DNA follows: TGTGCCAGCACTTCGACAGGCCACACAGATACGCAGTATTTT.

The J gene is TRBJ2-1, the V gene TRBV18, with TRBD2 identical over 8 bases. Losses at the gene ends were 5 bases for V and 7 bases for J; bases not matched to a gene: 7. From germline, CDR1 is KGHSH and CDR2 LQKENI. The CDR3 has 14 residues. The CDR3 reads CASSTGGLRNEQFF. In DNA, the CDR3 is TGTGCCAGCTCAACGGGAGGGCTAAGGAATGAGCAGTTCTTC.

V and J are TRBV28 and TRBJ2-7; 8 positions agree with TRBD1. CDR1 is MDHEN, CDR2 SYDVKM, per germline. The trim removed 6 bases at V and 3 bases at J, leaving 10 bases unmatched. There are 15 residues in the CDR3. The CDR3 DNA follows: TGTGCCAGCAGGGGGTCCGGGACAGGCTTCTACGAGCAGTACTTC. Amino acid sequence: CASRGSGTGFYEQYF.

The rearrangement links TRBV6-2 or TRBV6-3 to TRBJ2-3, with 11 bases lining up with TRBD2. The CDR3 is 15 residues long. Germline CDR1 MNHEY, CDR2 SVGEGT. Trimming at V came to 6 bases and at J to 4 bases, leaving 6 bases not matched to a gene. Written as DNA, the CDR3 is TGTGCCAGCAGCTTACTAGCGGGAGTATCAGATACGCAGTATTTT. Protein: CASSLLAGVSDTQYF.

V usage is TRBV27 and J usage is TRBJ1-3; D unresolved. V shed 1 base and J shed 1 base, with 8 bases lying between them. CDR3 length: 15 residues. Germline lookup yields CDR1 MNHEY and CDR2 SMNVEV (reference sequence). In DNA form, the CDR3 reads TGTGCCAGCAGTTTATATAGCGGGTCTGGAAACACCATATATTTT. Translating gives CASSLYSGSGNTIYF.

In DNA, the CDR3 is TGTGCCAGCAGTGGATTTCGGAGTAGGGGGCGAGATACGCAGTATTTT. Translated, it gives CASSGFRSRGRDTQYF. The rearrangement links TRBV2 to TRBJ2-3, with 7 bases lining up with TRBD1. Trimming at V came to 4 bases and at J to 5 bases, leaving 12 bases not matched to a gene. From germline, CDR1 is SNHLY and CDR2 FYNNEI. This CDR3 is 16 amino acids long.

V and J are TRBV28 and TRBJ2-7, with 9 bases that match TRBD1. Germline lookup yields CDR1 MDHEN and CDR2 SYDVKM. The CDR3 runs 16 residues. J lost 4 bases, V lost 2 bases, and 9 bases had no gene match. The CDR3 nucleotides read TGTGCCAGCAGTTTAGAGTTCGGGACAGGGTCTTACGAGCAGTACTTC. The encoded protein is CASSLEFGTGSYEQYF. The full variable domain, with the rest looked up from reference TRBV28 and TRBJ2-7, is DVKVTQSSRYLVKRTGEKVFLECVQDMDHENMFWYRQDPGLGLRLIYFSYDVKMKEKGDIPEGYSVSREKKERFSLILESASTNQTSMYLCASSLEFGTGSYEQYFGPGTRLTVT.

The chain has TRBV5-4 and TRBJ2-1; a possible D gene is TRBD2 (5 bases). There are 13 residues in the CDR3. The V end lost 4 bases, the J end lost 8 bases, and 13 bases lay between the germline ends. Germline values: CDR1 SGHNT, CDR2 YYREEE (reference sequence). The CDR3 DNA reads TGTGCCAGCAGCCGGGAAGTTATGGATGAGCAGTTCTTC. It specifies CASSREVMDEQFF. Combining the CDR3 with reference TRBV5-4 and TRBJ2-1 gives the whole variable domain ETGVTQSPTHLIKTRGQQVTLRCSSQSGHNTVSWYQQALGQGPQFIFQYYREEENGRGNFPPRFSGLQFPNYSSELNVNALELDDSALYLCASSREVMDEQFFGPGTRLTVL.

The CDR3 region has the DNA TGTGCCAGCAGCTTAGGGGGCGGAGGGGGCGCAGATACGCAGTATTTT. It encodes CASSLGGGGGADTQYF. This sequence joins TRBV7-6 and TRBJ2-3; D might be TRBD1 (7 bases). The CDR3 runs to 16 residues. Trimming left V 1 base short and J 4 bases short, with 15 bases between. From germline, CDR1 is SGHVS and CDR2 FNYEAQ.

The rearrangement joins TRBV5-5 to TRBJ2-1; TRBD1 is a possible D gene (5 bases). The V end lost 4 bases, the J end lost 0 bases, and 14 bases lay between the germline ends. The CDR3 runs to 16 residues. Germline V lookup: CDR1 SGHKS, CDR2 YYEKEE (reference sequence). The CDR3 DNA sequence: TGTGCCAGCAGCAAGGAGCAGGGAAGCTCCTACAATGAGCAGTTCTTC. It yields the protein CASSKEQGSSYNEQFF.

This rearrangement joins TRBV5-8 to TRBJ2-3; 11 nucleotides line up with TRBD1. The V segment lost 5 bases and the J segment 4 bases; nucleotides outside the gene matches: 9. In germline, CDR1 is SGHTS, CDR2 YDEGEE. CDR3 length equals 16 residues. The CDR3 nucleotides are TGTGCCAGCAGATTCTATCGGGACAGGGGGTCAGATACGCAGTATTTT. Translating it yields CASRFYRDRGSDTQYF.

V gene TRBV3-1 (or the pseudogene TRBV3-2) combines with J gene TRBJ2-2; 15 bases map to TRBD2. Germline CDR1 LGHDT, CDR2 YNNKEL (reference sequence). V was clipped by 0 bases and J by 5 bases; unmatched bases: 13. The CDR3 extends over 21 amino acids. The CDR3 region has the DNA TGTGCCAGCAGCCAAGATCGGGGGACTAGCGGGAGGTCCCCGATAACCGGGGAGCTGTTTTTT. Translating gives CASSQDRGTSGRSPITGELFF.

V is TRBV6-5 and J is TRBJ2-1; D unclear. Germline-derived CDR1 and CDR2 are MNHEY and SVGAGI. The CDR3 covers 13 residues. V dropped 7 bases and J dropped 3 bases, with 10 bases sitting between them. CDR3 sequence reads: CASTPRLYNEQFF. As DNA, the CDR3 is TGTGCCAGCACCCCCAGGCTCTACAATGAGCAGTTCTTC.

The V and J genes are TRBV2 and TRBJ1-5; a weak D match, TRBD1 (6 bases). CDR3 size: 15 residues. Germline values: CDR1 SNHLY, CDR2 FYNNEI. The germline V and J ends were trimmed by 7 bases and 3 bases, with 16 bases remaining between them. The CDR3 loop reads CASMGGGLYNQPQHF. Here the CDR3 DNA reads TGTGCCAGCATGGGCGGGGGCCTTTACAATCAGCCCCAGCATTTT.

The rearrangement joins TRBV2 to TRBJ2-2; 8 bases agree with TRBD2. CDR1 SNHLY and CDR2 FYNNEI come from the germline V gene. CDR3 size: 14 residues. V trimming: 3 bases; J trimming: 7 bases; junction bases outside the gene matches: 4. CDR3 sequence: CASSEREVGGELFF. The CDR3 bases are TGTGCCAGCAGTGAGCGGGAGGTGGGCGGGGAGCTGTTTTTT.

This clone was detected once. The chain links TRBV7-9 to TRBJ2-5, with D possibly matching TRBD1 (6 bases). This CDR3 is built from 15 residues. Germline CDR1 and CDR2: SEHNR and FQNEAQ (reference sequence). V was shortened by 3 bases and J by 5 bases, with 16 bases between the two germline ends. The CDR3 DNA follows: TGTGCCAGCAGCTTCCAGGGGTGGGCAGGGGAGACCCAGTACTTC. Its translation: CASSFQGWAGETQYF.

The rearrangement uses TRBV30 and TRBJ2-1, with TRBD2 identical over 9 bases. The CDR3 has 15 amino acids. V was pared by 4 bases and J by 4 bases, with 8 bases of the junction left unmatched. The germline gives CDR1 GTSNPN, CDR2 SVGIG (reference sequence). The CDR3 coding sequence is TGTGCCTGGAAGCGGAGCGGGAGGAGTTACAATGAGCAGTTCTTC. Protein product: CAWKRSGRSYNEQFF.